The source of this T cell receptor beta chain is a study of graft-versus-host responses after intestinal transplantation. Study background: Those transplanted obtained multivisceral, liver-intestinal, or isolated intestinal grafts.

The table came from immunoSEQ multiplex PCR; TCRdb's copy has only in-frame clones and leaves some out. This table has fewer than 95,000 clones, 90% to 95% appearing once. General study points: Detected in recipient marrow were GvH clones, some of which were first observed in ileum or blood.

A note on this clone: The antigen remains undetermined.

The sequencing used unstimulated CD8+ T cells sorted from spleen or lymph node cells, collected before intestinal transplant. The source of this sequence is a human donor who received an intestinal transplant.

CDR3 DNA sequence: TGCAGCGCCGGCGTACAGGGGGTCCACGGGGAGCTGTTTTTT. It translates to CSAGVQGVHGELFF. The rearrangement uses TRBV29-1 and TRBJ2-2; 8 bases match TRBD1. This CDR3 comprises 14 residues. Trimming took 7 bases from V and 7 from J; bases not matched to a gene: 11. Germline loops: CDR1 SQVTM, CDR2 ANQGSEA.